Described below is a single TCR beta chain sequence and its context. What it recognizes is unknown. The germline gene is not matched at one end of the junction; a read error may be the cause. With around 490 ng total RNA as template and a constant-region primer, TCR beta cDNA was made. What produced the TCR beta libraries was three nested multiplex PCR rounds using slightly modified ARM-PCR. TRBV1-TRBV30 forward primers paired with a C-beta reverse primer drove the first two PCR rounds, roughly 9 cycles each. MiXCR, run by TCRdb on the multiplex PCR reads, gives a single entry per CDR3 protein. The sample lists some 130,000 distinct CDR3 sequences, about two thirds occurring once. The entry originates in a study of tumor-infiltrating lymphocytes in primary liver carcinoma. Looking at the study overall: Male and female patients aged 30 to 69 years made up the cohort. Staging of the tumors gave T1-T3 N0M0, with widths of 4.2 to 10 cm. Study-wide results and caveats: Pairs comparing tumor with adjacent tissue or blood overlapped less than pairs drawn from tumor regions.

CDR3 length: 13 residues. Germline lookup yields CDR1 SQVTM and CDR2 ANQGSEA. Co-extraction yielded RNA and DNA from around 20-30 mg of unsorted bulk tissue. This chain joins TRBV29-1 and TRBJ2-3; D ambiguous. The sample was tumor-adjacent normal liver tissue. The TCR sequence derives from an older woman with primary liver carcinoma and hepatitis B virus infection. The CDR3 reads CSVKRESSDTLYF. The CDR3, as DNA: TGCAGCGTTAAGCGAGAGAGTTCCGATACGCTGTATTTT.